Following are 23 T cell receptor beta chains from one sample sequenced in a study of blood T cell repertoires in COVID-19. This table comes from immunoSEQ multiplex PCR, and its TCRdb copy is limited to in-frame clones, with some not included. The repertoire consists of tens of thousands of clones, with around 82% occurring once and the leading ten covering 15% to 20%. The specimen was peripheral blood. The receptors here all came from a man older than 75 with active COVID-19.

The V gene is TRBV28, the J gene TRBJ1-5, with TRBD1 as a possible D gene (6 bases). CDR1 and CDR2 from the germline V gene are MDHEN and SYDVKM. The CDR3 totals 16 residues. The V end was cut by 6 bases, the J end by 3 bases, with 18 bases between. The CDR3 DNA reads TGTGCCAGCAGCCTCCGGGGTGGGGGCAACAATCAGCCCCAGCATTTT. Encoded protein: CASSLRGGGNNQPQHF.

The chain carries TRBV7-6 and TRBJ2-5; TRBD1 might be the D (6 bases). The ends were cut back, 0 bases at V and 4 bases at J, with 12 bases in the middle. CDR1 and CDR2 (germline): SGHVS, FNYEAQ. The CDR3 covers 15 residues. In DNA form, the CDR3 reads TGTGCCAGCAGCTTAGCCTCAGGGGCGCCAGAGACCCAGTACTTC. Translation gives CASSLASGAPETQYF. Based on the CDR3 plus reference TRBV7-6 and TRBJ2-5, the full variable domain is GAGVSQSPRYKVTKRGQDVALRCDPISGHVSLYWYRQALGQGPEFLTYFNYEAQQDKSGLPNDRFSAERPEGSISTLTIQRTEQRDSAMYRCASSLASGAPETQYFGPGTRLLVL.

The rearrangement uses TRBV5-5 and TRBJ2-1, with 10 bases matching TRBD2. The trim removed 3 bases at V and 6 bases at J, leaving 9 bases unmatched. The CDR3 length is 16 residues. Looked up from germline, CDR1 is SGHKS and CDR2 is YYEKEE (reference sequence). For the CDR3, the DNA is TGTGCCAGCAGCTCGGTAAGGACTAGCGGTATCAATGAGCAGTTCTTC. Translated, it gives CASSSVRTSGINEQFF.

The chain combines TRBV6-5 with TRBJ1-2; D gene uncertain. V dropped 2 bases and J dropped 8 bases, with 12 bases sitting between them. The CDR3 consists of 13 residues. The germline V gene has CDR1 MNHEY and CDR2 SVGAGI. CDR3 loop: CASSYDRGEGYTF. The CDR3 DNA follows: TGTGCCAGCAGTTACGATCGGGGTGAGGGCTACACCTTC.

V is TRBV7-2 and J is TRBJ2-3; 15 nucleotides match TRBD2. The CDR3 has 16 amino acids. CDR1 is SGHTA and CDR2 is FQGNSA in the germline V gene. Trimming cost V 1 base and J 6 bases; bases outside gene matches: 2. CDR3 loop: CASSLVGLAGGDTQYF. CDR3 nucleotides: TGTGCCAGCAGCTTAGTTGGACTAGCGGGAGGGGATACGCAGTATTTT.

The chain uses TRBV7-2 and TRBJ1-5; D gene unclear. The CDR3 contains 12 residues. V was cut by 5 bases and J by 3 bases, with 5 bases left in between. Germline V lookup: CDR1 SGHTA, CDR2 FQGNSA. The CDR3 loop is CASSPYNQPQHF. CDR3 in DNA: TGTGCCAGCAGCCCCTACAATCAGCCCCAGCATTTT.

This chain uses TRBV9 with TRBJ2-3, with D unclear. The V gene's germline CDR1 is SGDLS and CDR2 YYNGEE. Between the trimmed V and J ends, which lost 1 base and 5 bases, there was a span of 5 bases. The CDR3 is 12 amino acids. The CDR3 DNA is TGTGCCAGCAGCGTACTCGGAGATACGCAGTATTTT. It is translated as CASSVLGDTQYF.

At least ten counts were recorded for this clone. The chain joins TRBV27 to TRBJ2-3; D is unresolved. Per germline, CDR1 MNHEY and CDR2 SMNVEV (reference sequence). This CDR3 contains 13 residues. Trimming cost V 5 bases and J 5 bases, with 11 bases left between them. CDR3 protein: CASSIPSGDTQYF. In DNA form, the CDR3 reads TGTGCCAGCAGTATCCCATCCGGAGATACGCAGTATTTT.

The V gene is TRBV5-1, the J gene TRBJ2-3; 15 positions match TRBD2. Germline V gene lookup returns CDR1 SGHRS and CDR2 YFSETQ. The length of the CDR3 is 19 residues. Trimming cost V 4 bases and J 4 bases; bases outside gene matches: 13. CDR3 protein: CASSRSPGLAGGSSDTQYF. CDR3 nucleotides: TGCGCCAGCAGCAGGAGTCCGGGACTAGCGGGGGGCTCTTCAGATACGCAGTATTTT.

The chain links TRBV7-2 to TRBJ2-7; TRBD1 aligns across 7 bases. There are 13 residues in the CDR3. V shed 5 bases and J 2 bases; nucleotides not matched to a gene: 3. Germline CDR1 reads SGHTA; CDR2 reads FQGNSA. CDR3 protein: CASSRDRAYEQYF. Written as DNA, the CDR3 is TGTGCCAGCAGCCGGGACAGAGCCTACGAGCAGTACTTC.

CDR3 residues: CASSQLGGLAGDEQYF. The CDR3 DNA reads TGTGCCAGCAGCCAATTGGGGGGACTAGCGGGGGACGAGCAGTACTTC. The genes are TRBV16 and TRBJ2-7; 14 nucleotides match TRBD2. In germline, CDR1 is KGHSY, CDR2 FQNENV. The CDR3 sequence is 16 residues long. V shed 1 base and J 5 bases; nucleotides not matched to a gene: 4.

The V and J genes are TRBV18 and TRBJ1-3; 10 bases fit TRBD1. V trimming: 6 bases; J trimming: 0 bases; junction bases outside the gene matches: 5. Germline V gives CDR1 KGHSH, CDR2 LQKENI. The CDR3 spans 16 residues. The CDR3 here is CASSEGQGDSGNTIYF. CDR3 sequence (DNA): TGTGCCAGCTCCGAAGGACAGGGGGACTCTGGAAACACCATATATTTT.

The table lists this clone with a count of one. This sequence joins TRBV9 and TRBJ2-7; D perhaps matches TRBD1 (7 bases). The germline V gene has CDR1 SGDLS and CDR2 YYNGEE. The CDR3 totals 16 residues. Trimming stripped 4 bases from V and 3 bases from J, with 20 bases between. The CDR3 protein is CASSPRGRGVNYEQYF. The CDR3 bases are TGTGCCAGCAGCCCCCGGGGCAGGGGGGTTAACTACGAGCAGTACTTC.

The gene calls are TRBV7-2 and TRBJ1-1; D unclear. The CDR3 sequence is 14 residues long. Trimming took 5 bases from V and 2 from J, leaving 12 bases between them. The germline V gene encodes CDR1 SGHTA and CDR2 FQGNSA. The CDR3 coding sequence is TGTGCCAGCAGCCACTTGGTCATAAACACTGAAGCTTTCTTT. This codes for CASSHLVINTEAFF.

This clone was seen a handful of times. This chain joins TRBV7-3 and TRBJ1-2, with D hard to call. Trimming took off 4 bases at V and 2 bases at J, with 11 bases between the two ends. The germline CDR1 and CDR2 sequences are SGHTA and FQGTGA. The CDR3 totals 14 residues. CDR3 sequence (DNA): TGTGCCAGCAGCTCATCCGGGAAAAACTATGGCTACACCTTC. This sequence encodes CASSSSGKNYGYTF. Based on the CDR3 plus reference TRBV7-3 and TRBJ1-2, the full variable domain is GAGVSQTPSNKVTEKGKYVELRCDPISGHTALYWYRQSLGQGPEFLIYFQGTGAADDSGLPNDRFFAVRPEGSVSTLKIQRTERGDSAVYLCASSSSGKNYGYTFGSGTRLTVV.

The chain uses TRBV15 and TRBJ1-1, with D possibly TRBD1 on 5 matching bases. CDR3 size: 15 residues. Per the germline V gene, CDR1 is LNHNV and CDR2 is YYDKDF (reference sequence). V gave up 3 bases and J gave up 0 bases, with 11 bases separating them. The CDR3 reads CATSRGGTVNTEAFF. The CDR3 DNA sequence: TGTGCCACCAGCAGGGGAGGGACGGTGAACACTGAAGCTTTCTTT.

The chain joins TRBV5-6 to TRBJ1-5; D gene unclear. This CDR3 has 12 amino acids. V was shortened by 3 bases and J by 3 bases, with 4 bases between the two germline ends. Germline V gene sequence: CDR1 SGHDT, CDR2 YYEEEE. CDR3 coding DNA: TGTGCCAGCAGCTCTAACAATCAGCCCCAGCATTTT. It yields the protein CASSSNNQPQHF.

The chain links TRBV6-5 to TRBJ2-1; D may be TRBD2 (5 bases). V lost 7 bases and J lost 6, with 16 bases in between. The CDR3 totals 14 residues. Germline values: CDR1 MNHEY, CDR2 SVGAGI. The CDR3 bases are TGTGCCAGCACCCTTACGGGAAACCCCAATGAGCAGTTCTTC. Residues: CASTLTGNPNEQFF.

This clone was found a few times. The V call is TRBV23-1, the J call TRBJ2-2; maybe TRBD2 (6 bases). TRBV23-1 is sorted into the ORF group, with uncertain function. The V end lost 0 bases, the J end lost 1 base, and 21 bases lay between the germline ends. This CDR3 spans 20 amino acids. The CDR3 spells CASSQSAEGYVVRNTGELFF. For the CDR3, the DNA is TGCGCCAGCAGTCAATCAGCGGAGGGGTACGTGGTTAGGAACACCGGGGAGCTGTTTTTT.

V is TRBV6-6 and J is TRBJ2-7; weak D call: TRBD1 (6 bases). This CDR3 has 12 amino acids. Germline CDR1 reads MNHNY; CDR2 reads SVGAGI (reference sequence). Deletions cut 6 bases from V and 6 bases from J, with 12 bases between. CDR3 sequence (DNA): TGTGCCAGCAGCCCGACAGGTGGCGAGCAGTACTTC. Translated: CASSPTGGEQYF.

For the CDR3, the DNA is TGTGCCAGCAGCCACGTCAGAGGGCGTAGCACAGATACGCAGTATTTT. It translates to CASSHVRGRSTDTQYF. This rearrangement joins TRBV3-1 (or the pseudogene TRBV3-2) to TRBJ2-3; perhaps TRBD2 as D (5 bases). The V end lost 3 bases, the J end lost 0 bases, and 13 bases lay between the germline ends. The germline CDR1 and CDR2 sequences are LGHDT and YNNKEL (reference sequence). The CDR3 runs 16 residues.

The rearrangement links TRBV27 to TRBJ1-6; D call uncertain. Germline CDR1 and CDR2: MNHEY and SMNVEV (reference sequence). CDR3 length: 12 amino acids. Deletions cut 6 bases from V and 14 bases from J, with 14 bases between. Here the CDR3 DNA reads TGTGCCAGCAGCAGGACTGATGCTTCCCTCCACTTT. Encoded protein: CASSRTDASLHF.

The J gene is TRBJ2-5, the V gene TRBV3-1 (or the pseudogene TRBV3-2), with 7 bases fitting TRBD2. V lost 0 bases, J lost 5 bases, and 3 bases stayed unmatched. The V gene's germline CDR1 is LGHDT and CDR2 YNNKEL (reference sequence). The CDR3 totals 14 residues. The CDR3: CASSQDYGRETQYF. In DNA form, the CDR3 reads TGTGCCAGCAGCCAAGATTACGGGAGGGAGACCCAGTACTTC.